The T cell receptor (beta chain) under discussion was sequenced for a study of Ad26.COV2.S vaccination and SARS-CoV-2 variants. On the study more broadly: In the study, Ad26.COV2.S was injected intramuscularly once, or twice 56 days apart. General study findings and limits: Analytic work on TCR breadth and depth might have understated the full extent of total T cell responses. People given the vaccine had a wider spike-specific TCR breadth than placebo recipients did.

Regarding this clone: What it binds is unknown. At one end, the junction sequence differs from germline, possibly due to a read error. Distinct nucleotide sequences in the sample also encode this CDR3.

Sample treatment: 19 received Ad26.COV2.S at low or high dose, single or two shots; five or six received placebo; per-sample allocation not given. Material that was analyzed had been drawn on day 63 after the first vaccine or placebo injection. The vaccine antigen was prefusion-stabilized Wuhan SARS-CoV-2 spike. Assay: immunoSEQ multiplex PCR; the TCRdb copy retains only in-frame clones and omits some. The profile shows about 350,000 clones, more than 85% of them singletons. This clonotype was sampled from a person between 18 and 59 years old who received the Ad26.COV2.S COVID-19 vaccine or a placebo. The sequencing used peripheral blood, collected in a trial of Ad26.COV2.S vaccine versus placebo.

This chain's CDR3 is CASRSTGQGDEQYF. CDR3 coding DNA: TGTGCCAGCAGATCAACGGGACAGGGTGACGAGCAATACTTC. The chain is built from TRBV28 and TRBJ2-7; 9 positions agree with TRBD1. Germline CDR1 and CDR2: MDHEN and SYDVKM. The CDR3 runs 14 residues.